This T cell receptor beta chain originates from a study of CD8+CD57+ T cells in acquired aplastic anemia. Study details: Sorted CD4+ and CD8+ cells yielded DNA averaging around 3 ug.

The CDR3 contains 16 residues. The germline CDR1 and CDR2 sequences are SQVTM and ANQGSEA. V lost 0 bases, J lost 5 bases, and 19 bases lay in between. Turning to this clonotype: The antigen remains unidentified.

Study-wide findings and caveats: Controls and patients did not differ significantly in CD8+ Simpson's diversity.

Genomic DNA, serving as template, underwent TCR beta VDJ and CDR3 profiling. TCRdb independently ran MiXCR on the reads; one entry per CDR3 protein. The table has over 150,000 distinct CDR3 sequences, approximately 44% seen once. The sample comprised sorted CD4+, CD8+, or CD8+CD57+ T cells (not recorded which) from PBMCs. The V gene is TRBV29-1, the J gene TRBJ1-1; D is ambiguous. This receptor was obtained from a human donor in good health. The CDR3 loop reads CSVEDRMDVVGTEAFF. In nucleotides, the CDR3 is TGCAGCGTTGAAGATCGCATGGACGTCGTGGGAACTGAAGCTTTCTTT.